The 8 T cell receptor beta chains reported below all come from one sample, sequenced in a study of technical replicates of blood from a few donors (dated by TCRdb to about 2017). Preparation of the library involved the immunoSEQ multiplex PCR assay. TCRdb took this table from immuneACCESS and kept in-frame rearrangements with V and J called. Such tables lack part of the clones; where checked against another copy, unresolved V genes explain under half of the gap, and the rest is unexplained. Here the sample has some 80,000 clones; 75% to 95% occur a single time. Jointly, the top ten make up around 0.42% of the sample. Sample: T cells isolated from PBMCs. The receptors derive from a human donor in good health.

The gene calls are TRBV28 and TRBJ2-7; tentative D call: TRBD2 (5 bases). Germline CDR1 MDHEN, CDR2 SYDVKM. The CDR3 spans 14 residues. V was cut by 2 bases and J by 2 bases, with 10 bases left in between. CDR3: CASSLPAGTYEQYF. As DNA, the CDR3 is TGTGCCAGCAGTTTACCAGCCGGGACCTACGAGCAGTACTTC.

This clone was counted a single time. Here the CDR3 DNA reads TGTGCCAGCTGGGCTAGCGGGACCTCTGACAATGAGCAGTTCTTC. The encoded protein is CASWASGTSDNEQFF. J is TRBJ2-1 and V is TRBV27, with 9 nucleotides matching TRBD2. Unmatched junction bases numbered 10, after V lost 8 bases and J lost 5 bases. Germline CDR1 MNHEY, CDR2 SMNVEV (reference sequence). The CDR3 has 15 residues.

The chain uses TRBV4-1 and TRBJ1-2; D not resolved. The germline V gene encodes CDR1 MGHRA and CDR2 YSYEKL. The V and J ends lost 1 base and 3 bases respectively, with 9 bases between them. The CDR3 is 14 residues long. The CDR3 is CASSQGQVDYGYTF. CDR3 DNA: TGCGCCAGCAGCCAAGGGCAGGTCGACTATGGCTACACCTTC.

The chain combines TRBV6-6 with TRBJ2-1, with a possible D match to TRBD1 (5 bases). The ends were cut back, 4 bases at V and 1 base at J, with 14 bases in the middle. The CDR3 extends over 16 amino acids. CDR1 and CDR2 (germline): MNHNY, SVGAGI (reference sequence). CDR3: CASSSPTDGSYNEQFF. In nucleotides, the CDR3 is TGTGCCAGCAGTTCCCCGACAGACGGGTCCTACAATGAGCAGTTCTTC.

J is TRBJ2-1 and V is TRBV5-6, with TRBD2 identical over 9 bases. The J segment lost 6 bases and the V segment lost 5 bases, leaving 9 bases of the junction unmatched. This CDR3 is built from 15 residues. Germline V CDR1 and CDR2: SGHDT, YYEEEE. The CDR3 protein is CASRKLAGRSNEQFF. The CDR3 coding sequence is TGTGCCAGCAGAAAACTAGCGGGTCGATCCAATGAGCAGTTCTTC.

The chain has TRBV4-2 and TRBJ2-3; 9 bases fit TRBD1. This CDR3 is 17 amino acids long. The ends lost 0 bases at V and 5 bases at J; junction bases unmatched: 9. Germline V CDR1 and CDR2: LGHNA, YNFKEQ. The CDR3, as DNA: TGTGCCAGCAGCCAAGATCTCCCCGGGACAGGGCTAGATACGCAGTATTTT. This translates into CASSQDLPGTGLDTQYF.

V is TRBV7-8 and J is TRBJ2-7; 7 bases are a match to TRBD1. The V segment lost 3 bases and the J segment 3 bases; nucleotides outside the gene matches: 5. This CDR3 comprises 14 residues. Germline loops: CDR1 SGHVS, CDR2 FQNEAQ. CDR3 region: CASSFRDRYYEQYF. The CDR3 bases are TGTGCCAGCAGCTTCCGGGACAGATACTACGAGCAGTACTTC. The full variable domain, completed using reference TRBV7-8 and TRBJ2-7, is GAGVSQSPRYKVAKRGQDVALRCDPISGHVSLFWYQQALGQGPEFLTYFQNEAQLDKSGLPSDRFFAERPEGSVSTLKIQRTQQEDSAVYLCASSFRDRYYEQYFGPGTRLTVT.

This chain links TRBV7-3 with TRBJ2-1; D possibly corresponds to TRBD2 (6 bases). Looked up from germline, CDR1 is SGHTA and CDR2 is FQGTGA. CDR3 length equals 17 residues. Between the trimmed V and J ends, which lost 0 bases and 1 base, there was a span of 13 bases. The CDR3, as DNA: TGTGCCAGCAGCTTAACGTTCACTAGCTGGTCCTACAATGAGCAGTTCTTC. It codes for CASSLTFTSWSYNEQFF. Full variable domain (missing parts from reference TRBV7-3 and TRBJ2-1): GAGVSQTPSNKVTEKGKYVELRCDPISGHTALYWYRQSLGQGPEFLIYFQGTGAADDSGLPNDRFFAVRPEGSVSTLKIQRTERGDSAVYLCASSLTFTSWSYNEQFFGPGTRLTVL.